The subject of this entry is one TCR beta chain. Its specific antigen is unknown. No base quality values were provided; no much bigger clone lies one nucleotide off. This sample is part of a study of identical twins (dated by TCRdb to the mid-2010s). Study-level background: To test whether fetal clonotypes persist, this study deep-sequenced TCR alpha and beta repertoires from monozygotic twins, from unrelated adults of various ages, and from cord blood. Replicate twin experiments were performed at different times using different library preparation protocols to rule out contamination.

Libraries came from 5' RACE. These reads were obtained on an Illumina HiSeq 2000. Template switching added a universal primer binding site, and the final cDNA carried a unique molecular identifier that allowed TCR cDNA molecules to be counted accurately. Specific primers in the conserved constant-segment region were used to synthesize first-strand cDNA for TCR alpha and beta chains. Each cDNA library was double barcoded, with a SMART-Mk sample barcode plus Illumina barcodes, to control for contamination. TruSeq adapter sequences and Illumina sample barcodes were added in two successive PCR steps. The Illumina HiSeq platform was used with custom primers to sequence TCR alpha and beta cDNA libraries. The study's own analysis went as follows. Unique molecular identifiers were extracted from raw reads with MiGEC, and CDR3 positions were determined with MiXCR. Recombination models were inferred per individual with the repgenHMM and IGoR tools using an EM algorithm. Shared clonotype analysis was performed with the tcR package in R, normalizing sharing by the product of cloneset sizes. To study raw recombination free of thymic and clonal selection effects, out-of-frame nonproductive sequences were analyzed. Starting from the raw public reads, TCRdb applied fastp trimming at Q25, assembled clones with MiXCR and retained in-frame beta chains. For every CDR3 protein sequence, its rows merge into one entry that carries the most common genes and DNA. For this entry, the V and J calls and clone size follow TCRdb and not the study's own pipeline. The sample includes around 510,000 distinct CDR3 sequences, with over 11% observed a single time. The top ten constitute approximately 0.9% of the sample.

Study-level results and caveats: A weaker excess of twin sharing was found in beta out-of-frame sequences because the signal-to-noise ratio was lowered by fewer shared sequences. Compared with coincidental sharing between unrelated individuals, an excess of low generation-probability sequences was observed among out-of-frame TCR alpha sequences shared between twins. Because the same donors could not be followed over many years, conclusions were based on cross-sectional statistical analysis. In monozygotic twins, recombination models systematically underestimated out-of-frame TCR alpha sharing, but the models matched the sharing seen between unrelated individuals. Zero-insertion analyses could be partly confounded by invariant T cells such as MAIT and iNKT, although diverse VJ usage argued against such confounding for most clonotypes. Abundant cord blood beta clonotypes carried fewer insertions; young adult naive repertoires showed a weaker similar trend, while memory repertoires showed none.

Relative to germline, V is 1 base shorter and J is 4 bases shorter, with 19 bases between their ends. Via the germline V gene (reference sequence), CDR1 is SGHAT and CDR2 FQDESV. The CDR3 measures 18 amino acids from cysteine to phenylalanine. Of the read, only the CDR3 DNA is kept; its 54 bases are in frame from base 1. Only healthy Caucasian donors were included. The twin cohort comprised three pairs of female monozygotic twins, all aged roughly 18 to 30 years. CD4+ and CD8+ T cell populations were isolated with positive isolation kits from Invitrogen. The sample was also reused in another study, on yellow fever vaccine responses in identical twins. The second study also describes: The authors reported that the T cell response to vaccination in identical twins appeared partly convergent and partly personalized. Focusing on identical twins, the study followed the T cell clones that responded to the vaccine, and did so with precision.

Material for sequencing was CD4+ T cells sorted from blood. The sequence links TRBV11-1 to TRBJ1-4; matching of 5 bases hints at TRBD1 as the D gene. The sequence came from a woman aged 18 to 35 in good health. The CDR3 region: CASSLDGFPGRINEKLFF. DNA sequence: TGTGCCAGCAGCTTAGATGGATTCCCGGGACGGATTAATGAAAAACTGTTTTTT.